This is a list of T cell receptor beta chains from one sample in a study of T cells after yellow fever vaccination. TCRdb re-analysed the 5' RACE reads in MiXCR, keeping a single row per CDR3 protein. This table holds hundreds of thousands of distinct CDR3 sequences, about 13% found once. Sequenced here: PBMCs, sampled on the day of the yellow fever booster vaccination. These receptors all come from a young man who received the YFV17D yellow fever vaccine. Each CDR3 is given with its conserved first and last residue.

j_call v_call cdr3_aa
TRBJ1-2 TRBV12-3/TRBV12-4 CASSKPGQGLFGYTF
TRBJ2-4 TRBV19 CASSTSGRIQYF
TRBJ1-2 TRBV29-1 CSVEEGVGGYTF
TRBJ2-1 TRBV9 CASSVGQGFGNEQFF
TRBJ1-4 TRBV6-1 CASSEEMGIGPTEKLFF
TRBJ2-1 TRBV7-6 CASSAVIGGYNEQFF
TRBJ2-1 TRBV6-2/TRBV6-3 CASTSDGGRALAPNEQFF
TRBJ1-5 TRBV6-6 CASQTDQPQHF
TRBJ1-1 TRBV20-1 CSATLDPNTEAFF
TRBJ1-1 TRBV20-1 CSAVNPGQEDTEAFF
TRBJ2-5 TRBV5-1 CASSLEGGRQTQYF
TRBJ1-2 TRBV20-1 CSARLGTGVGYTF
TRBJ2-7 TRBV6-5 CASSYSSSPYEQYF
TRBJ2-1 TRBV7-7 CASSFGRGRNDEQFF
TRBJ2-7 TRBV12-3/TRBV12-4 CASSPPGREQYF
TRBJ2-1 TRBV4-1 CASSQDSAGYRNEQFF
TRBJ2-4 TRBV20-1 CSGGQEAQGFQYF
TRBJ2-3 TRBV4-3 CASSQGFGSGSTDTQYF
TRBJ2-5 TRBV29-1 CSVRRAQKETQYF
TRBJ1-1 TRBV5-1 CASSLGGKNTEAFF
TRBJ2-7 TRBV11-2 CASSSASGQGFYEQYF
TRBJ1-1 TRBV12-3/TRBV12-4 CASSFGRRGTEAFF
TRBJ2-7 TRBV6-1 CASNHIRTPYEQYF
TRBJ2-3 TRBV20-1 CSARSLGHRTDTQYF
TRBJ1-5 TRBV4-1 CASSKGSNQPQHF
TRBJ2-3 TRBV12-3/TRBV12-4 CASSPGLAGEGATQYF
TRBJ2-1 TRBV12-3/TRBV12-4 CASSLMGEINEQFF
TRBJ2-2 TRBV7-9 CAGSSGPNTGELFF
TRBJ2-2 TRBV5-1 CASSLVQGGLNTGELFF
TRBJ2-1 TRBV3-1 CATSLVPGGYNEQFF
TRBJ2-3 TRBV5-4 CASSLGGVNTQYF
TRBJ2-7 TRBV7-2 CASSATMGGEQYF
TRBJ2-7 TRBV5-1 CASSSGQGYYEQYF
TRBJ2-2 TRBV5-5 CASSPPGAVGTGELFF
TRBJ2-7 TRBV24-1 CATSASTGINEQYF
TRBJ2-7 TRBV5-1 CASSSPTHEQYF
TRBJ2-7 TRBV28 CASSSVDRGLYEQYF
TRBJ2-5 TRBV12-3/TRBV12-4 CASSPPRDRGRVLGGETQYF
TRBJ1-2 TRBV20-1 CSAAGGAVGYTF
TRBJ2-1 TRBV7-2 CASVQGVGYNEQFF
TRBJ2-5 TRBV20-1 CSAIYGIEETQYF
TRBJ2-3 TRBV6-1 CASSKGLAGVTDTQYF
TRBJ1-5 TRBV30 CAWSALIGQPQHF
TRBJ2-3 TRBV7-8 CASIHKILADTDTQYF
TRBJ2-2 TRBV20-1 CTSRELDTGELFF
TRBJ2-7 TRBV4-3 CASSQEPTVLYEQYF
TRBJ2-7 TRBV27 CASSPTFRQGAYEQYF
TRBJ2-5 TRBV7-9 CASSLEVSGRTKTQYF
TRBJ2-2 TRBV6-2/TRBV6-3 CASSYGGNTGELFF
TRBJ2-1 TRBV30 CAWSVRGSYNEQFF
TRBJ2-7 TRBV20-1 CSAMHREYEQYF
TRBJ2-7 TRBV20-1 CSARDAAGGHEQYF
TRBJ2-3 TRBV2 CASLRETDTQYF
TRBJ2-2 TRBV2 CASSGWGGGLARTGELFF
TRBJ2-7 TRBV5-1 CASSLLVAGMLIGEQYF
TRBJ2-2 TRBV20-1 CSARKGLGGVAGELFF
TRBJ2-7 TRBV11-2 CASSLVVWGREAPYEQYF
TRBJ2-1 TRBV6-1 CASSERTGRTSGRGGEQFF
TRBJ2-1 TRBV2 CASSEAHPRDRVYNEQFF
TRBJ1-6 TRBV5-6 CASLPGDGYSPLHF